The next 4 T cell receptor beta chains were all read from a single sample in a study of shared clonotypes between healthy human individuals. Naive CD8 cells lacked CD45RO and underwent positive selection for CCR7, leaving out terminally differentiated effector memory CD45RA+ cells. The protocol was immunoSEQ multiplex PCR, while the TCRdb copy is restricted to in-frame clones and leaves out a portion. Seen here are 1.5 million to 2.5 million clones, roughly 94% observed once, and the top ten hold around 1%. Sequenced sample: naive CD8+ T cells sorted from blood. The receptor set was obtained from a young man in good health.

The rearrangement links TRBV27 to TRBJ1-4; no reliable D call. This CDR3 comprises 16 residues. Germline V gives CDR1 MNHEY, CDR2 SMNVEV (reference sequence). V was clipped by 7 bases and J by 0 bases, with 15 bases between them. CDR3 loop: CASTPFVGATNEKLFF. Written as DNA, the CDR3 is TGTGCCAGCACCCCTTTCGTCGGGGCAACTAATGAAAAACTGTTTTTT. The variable domain in full, completed from reference TRBV27 and TRBJ1-4, reads EAQVTQNPRYLITVTGKKLTVTCSQNMNHEYMSWYRQDPGLGLRQIYYSMNVEVTDKGDVPEGYKVSRKEKRNFPLILESPSPNQTSLYFCASTPFVGATNEKLFFGSGTQLSVL.

This CDR3 is CASSFTPGSYEQYF. CDR3 DNA sequence: TGCGCCAGCAGCTTTACCCCGGGATCCTACGAGCAGTACTTC. The chain joins TRBV5-1 to TRBJ2-7; perhaps TRBD2 as D (5 bases). Germline CDR1 reads SGHRS; CDR2 reads YFSETQ. Trimming removed 2 bases from V and 1 base from J, with 10 bases in between. This CDR3 comprises 14 residues.

This rearrangement joins TRBV7-9 to TRBJ1-2; D might be TRBD1 (6 bases). CDR1 SEHNR and CDR2 FQNEAQ come from the germline V gene (reference sequence). The CDR3 runs 16 residues. V was cut by 7 bases and J by 6 bases, with 24 bases left in between. CDR3 bases: TGTGCCAGCACCACGCTACCGGGACACTATACGGATGGCTACACCTTC. It codes for CASTTLPGHYTDGYTF.

The chain couples TRBV7-9 to TRBJ1-1; D is perhaps TRBD1 (6 bases). The CDR3 is 14 amino acids. The germline V gene has CDR1 SEHNR and CDR2 FQNEAQ (reference sequence). Trimming took off 1 base at V and 7 bases at J, with 13 bases between the two ends. The CDR3 DNA is TGTGCCAGCAGCTTAGACAGGGATTGGGGTGAAGCTTTCTTT. This translates into CASSLDRDWGEAFF.